The 14 T cell receptor beta chains reported below all come from one sample, sequenced in a study of T cell repertoires in cytomegalovirus infection. TCRdb re-called the reads with MiXCR, one entry per CDR3 protein. The sample yields about 160,000 distinct CDR3 sequences, more than 15% seen once. Material: CD8+ T cells from PBMCs. The receptors derive from a human donor in good health (CMV status not recorded). Some clones in this sample may be carry-over from other donors' samples.

The chain uses TRBV7-6 and TRBJ2-4; D perhaps matches TRBD2 (6 bases). Trimming cost V 5 bases and J 3 bases, with 11 bases left between them. CDR1 and CDR2 from the germline V gene are SGHVS and FNYEAQ. The CDR3 is 14 amino acids. The CDR3: CASSLSGGKNIQYF. The CDR3 DNA is TGTGCCAGCAGCCTCTCCGGGGGCAAAAACATTCAGTACTTC. The full variable domain, rest sourced from reference TRBV7-6 and TRBJ2-4, is GAGVSQSPRYKVTKRGQDVALRCDPISGHVSLYWYRQALGQGPEFLTYFNYEAQQDKSGLPNDRFSAERPEGSISTLTIQRTEQRDSAMYRCASSLSGGKNIQYFGAGTRLSVL.

This clonotype was observed a few times. The rearrangement uses TRBV15 and TRBJ2-5, with 8 bases lining up with TRBD2. This CDR3 contains 15 residues. The V and J ends lost 0 bases and 2 bases, in that order; junction bases with no gene match: 2. Per the germline V gene, CDR1 is LNHNV and CDR2 is YYDKDF (reference sequence). CDR3 nucleotides: TGTGCCACCAGCAGAGAGGGACTAGGGCAAGAGACCCAGTACTTC. It specifies CATSREGLGQETQYF.

The J gene is TRBJ2-1, the V gene TRBV6-2 or TRBV6-3, with 14 nucleotides matching TRBD2. Germline loops: CDR1 MNHEY, CDR2 SVGEGT. V gave up 6 bases and J gave up 0 bases; unmatched junction bases: 1. This CDR3 has 16 residues. The DNA of the CDR3 is TGTGCCAGCAGGGGGACTAGCGGGAGCTCCTACAATGAGCAGTTCTTC. Protein: CASRGTSGSSYNEQFF.

V usage is TRBV6-2 or TRBV6-3 and J usage is TRBJ2-1; D perhaps matches TRBD2 (5 bases). V lost 2 bases and J lost 3, with 17 bases in between. Germline CDR1 MNHEY, CDR2 SVGEGT. The CDR3 totals 17 residues. The CDR3 region is CASSYGGAAKDYNEQFF. The CDR3 nucleotides are TGTGCCAGCAGTTACGGAGGTGCGGCCAAAGACTACAATGAGCAGTTCTTC.

Notes on this clonotype: At one end the junction does not follow the germline gene, possibly because of a read error. The rearrangement joins TRBV7-2 to TRBJ1-2; 7 bases are shared with TRBD1. Germline V gene data show CDR1 as SGHTA and CDR2 as FQGNSA. This CDR3 is built from 15 residues. The CDR3 DNA follows: TGTGCCAACAGCTTAACCCCGGGACAGTTAGAAGGCTACACCTTC. Amino acid sequence: CANSLTPGQLEGYTF.

The chain couples TRBV7-2 to TRBJ2-1, with 7 nucleotides matching TRBD2. The CDR3 has 17 amino acids. The germline gives CDR1 SGHTA, CDR2 FQGNSA. The junction had 12 bases not matched to a gene; V was cut back by 5 bases and J by 2 bases. The CDR3 nucleotides are TGTGCCAGCAGCCTCAGTAAGCGCGGGAGTCCCTACAATGAGCAGTTCTTC. It translates to CASSLSKRGSPYNEQFF.

The chain combines TRBV29-1 with TRBJ2-3; D uncertain. The CDR3 has 13 amino acids. From germline, CDR1 is SQVTM and CDR2 ANQGSEA. V was clipped by 3 bases and J by 2 bases, with 9 bases between them. The CDR3 DNA is TGCAGCGTTGACACCGATGCCACAGATACGCAGTATTTT. Its protein is CSVDTDATDTQYF.

J is TRBJ2-3 and V is TRBV4-1; TRBD1 agrees at 7 bases. CDR3 length equals 15 residues. V lost 1 base, J lost 6 bases, and 7 bases stayed unmatched. Germline CDR1 MGHRA, CDR2 YSYEKL. The CDR3 loop is CASSQADRAYDTQYF. The CDR3 nucleotides are TGCGCCAGCAGCCAAGCTGACAGGGCATACGATACGCAGTATTTT.

The genes are TRBV2 and TRBJ2-1; D gene uncertain. The CDR3 runs to 13 residues. V was cut by 1 base and J by 4 bases, with 5 bases left in between. Germline CDR1 is SNHLY and CDR2 is FYNNEI. CDR3 bases: TGTGCCAGCAGTGAAGTAGGTTACAATGAGCAGTTCTTC. As protein: CASSEVGYNEQFF.

This clonotype was counted between two and nine times. The chain links TRBV20-1 to TRBJ2-5, with D perhaps matching TRBD2 (6 bases). Trimming pared 3 bases from V and 5 bases from J, leaving 16 bases between. The CDR3 is 14 amino acids. Germline CDR1 and CDR2: DFQATT and SNEGSKA (reference sequence). CDR3 sequence: CSASGGDFSETQYF. As DNA, the CDR3 is TGCAGTGCTAGTGGAGGGGACTTCTCGGAGACCCAGTACTTC.

This chain connects TRBV18 to TRBJ1-3; D gene unclear. Looked up from germline, CDR1 is KGHSH and CDR2 is LQKENI. V was cut by 0 bases and J by 1 base, with 10 bases left in between. This CDR3 comprises 16 residues. CDR3 DNA sequence: TGTGCCAGCTCACCACCGATGGGGTATTCTGGAAACACCATATATTTT. Its protein product is CASSPPMGYSGNTIYF.

This clonotype was seen repeatedly, ten times or more. The V gene is TRBV7-2, the J gene TRBJ2-7; possible D gene TRBD2, 6 bases. The CDR3 is 14 amino acids. Germline CDR1 is SGHTA and CDR2 is FQGNSA. Deletions cut 3 bases from V and 3 bases from J, with 12 bases between. The CDR3 sequence: CASSFPTGGYEQYF. CDR3 coding DNA: TGTGCCAGCAGCTTCCCGACCGGGGGCTACGAGCAGTACTTC.

V is TRBV4-3 and J is TRBJ2-7, with D maybe TRBD2 (6 bases). In germline, CDR1 is LGHNA, CDR2 YSLEER. This CDR3 spans 14 amino acids. V lost 3 bases to trimming and J lost 2 bases, with 11 bases between them. The CDR3, as DNA: TGCGCCAGCAGCCAGGGGATAGCGGCCTACGAGCAGTACTTC. As protein: CASSQGIAAYEQYF.

This clonotype was found a few times. V and J are TRBV12-5 and TRBJ1-1; 8 bases align to TRBD1. Germline V gives CDR1 LGHNT, CDR2 FRNRAP. Trimming cost V 5 bases and J 1 base; bases outside gene matches: 9. The CDR3 runs to 16 residues. The CDR3 loop is CASGPGRQGTNTEAFF. The CDR3 DNA sequence: TGTGCTAGTGGTCCCGGTCGACAGGGGACGAACACTGAAGCTTTCTTT.